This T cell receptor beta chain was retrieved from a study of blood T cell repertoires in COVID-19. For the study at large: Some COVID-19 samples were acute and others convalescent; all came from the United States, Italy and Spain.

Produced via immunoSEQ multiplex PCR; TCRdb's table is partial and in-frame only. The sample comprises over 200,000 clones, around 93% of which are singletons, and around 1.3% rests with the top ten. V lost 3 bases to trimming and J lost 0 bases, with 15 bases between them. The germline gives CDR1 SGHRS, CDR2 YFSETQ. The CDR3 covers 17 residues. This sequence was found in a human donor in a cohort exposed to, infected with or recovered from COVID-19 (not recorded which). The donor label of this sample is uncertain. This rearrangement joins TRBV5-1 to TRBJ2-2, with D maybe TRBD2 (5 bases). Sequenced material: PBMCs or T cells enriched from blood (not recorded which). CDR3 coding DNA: TGCGCCAGCAGCTCGGGCCTGGACGGGACGAACACCGGGGAGCTGTTTTTT. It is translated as CASSSGLDGTNTGELFF.